The sequence of this T cell receptor beta chain was determined in a study of blood T cell repertoires in COVID-19. At the level of the study: Samples taken during acute and convalescent COVID-19 were collected in the United States, Italy and Spain. The analysed material was cDNA or gDNA that came from T cells, B-cell-depleted T cells, or PBMCs.

Original handling: Using reference gene primer amplification, nucleated cell counts were estimated. Some clones are missing from TCRdb's copy, which holds only in-frame ones; the method was immunoSEQ multiplex PCR. V, J and clone size derive from that table, while D and trimming were established from the DNA sequence. The data show about 60,000 clones, roughly 90% seen once. This CDR3 spans 15 amino acids. With 1 base clipped from V and 6 bases from J, the junction kept 7 bases outside the gene matches. CDR1 is SGHNT, CDR2 YENEEA, per germline. Material for sequencing was peripheral blood. The TCR comes from a woman aged 55-70 years with active COVID-19. The chain links TRBV11-3 to TRBJ2-3; TRBD1 matches 7 bases. CDR3 region: CASSLGGQRGDTQYF. In DNA form, the CDR3 reads TGTGCCAGCAGCTTAGGGGGACAGCGAGGGGATACGCAGTATTTT. Full variable domain (rest looked up from reference TRBV11-3 and TRBJ2-3): EAGVVQSPRYKIIEKKQPVAFWCNPISGHNTLYWYLQNLGQGPELLIRYENEEAVDDSQLPKDRFSAERLKGVDSTLKIQPAELGDSAVYLCASSLGGQRGDTQYFGPGTRLTVL.